The T cell receptor beta chain described here comes from a study of regulatory T cells in long-lasting Graves disease. This clonotype has ten or more counts. Stated time point: newly diagnosed GD, antithyroid drugs for less than 3 months. PBMC-derived RNA was used for the TCR library. Arm-PCR of CDR3 regions with iRepertoire HTBI primers generated TCR beta libraries. Using its own MiXCR run on the multiplex PCR reads, TCRdb lists one record per CDR3 protein. This table holds roughly 500,000 distinct CDR3 sequences, approximately 15% found once. The sample was also reused in another study, on T cells in Graves' hyperthyroidism and ophthalmopathy.

Sequenced material: peripheral blood mononuclear cells (PBMCs), taken at new diagnosis, from a patient treated with antithyroid drugs. This sequence was found in a woman aged 50 to 65 with Graves disease.

The CDR3 DNA reads as TGTGCCATCAGTGACCCGGGTAGTCCAGCGGGAGGGCCGATTTCTATGTACGAGCAGTACTTC. It is translated as CAISDPGSPAGGPISMYEQYF. The chain employs TRBV10-3 and TRBJ2-7; 10 bases map to TRBD2. Germline V gives CDR1 ENHRY, CDR2 SYGVKD. The V gene end was trimmed by 3 bases and the J gene end by 4 bases; junction bases not matched to a gene: 24. This CDR3 has 21 amino acids.